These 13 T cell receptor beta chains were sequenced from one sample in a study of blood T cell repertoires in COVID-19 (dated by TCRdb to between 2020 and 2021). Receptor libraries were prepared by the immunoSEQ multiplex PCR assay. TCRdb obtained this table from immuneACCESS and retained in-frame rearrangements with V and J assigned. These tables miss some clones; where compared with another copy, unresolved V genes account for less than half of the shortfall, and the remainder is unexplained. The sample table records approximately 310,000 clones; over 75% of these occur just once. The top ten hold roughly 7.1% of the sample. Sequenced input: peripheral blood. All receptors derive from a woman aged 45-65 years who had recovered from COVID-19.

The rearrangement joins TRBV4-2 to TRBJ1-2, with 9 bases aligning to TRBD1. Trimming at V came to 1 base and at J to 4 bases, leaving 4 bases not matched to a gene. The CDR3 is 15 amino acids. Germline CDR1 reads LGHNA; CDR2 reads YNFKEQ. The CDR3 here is CASSQGLDRGYGYTF. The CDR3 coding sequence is TGTGCCAGCAGCCAAGGCCTGGACAGGGGCTATGGCTACACCTTC.

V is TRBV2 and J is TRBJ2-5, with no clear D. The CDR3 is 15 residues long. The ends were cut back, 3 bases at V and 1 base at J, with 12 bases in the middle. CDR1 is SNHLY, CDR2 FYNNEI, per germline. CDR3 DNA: TGTGCCAGCAGTGAGGTAGAACGTCGCCAAGAGACCCAGTACTTC. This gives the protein CASSEVERRQETQYF.

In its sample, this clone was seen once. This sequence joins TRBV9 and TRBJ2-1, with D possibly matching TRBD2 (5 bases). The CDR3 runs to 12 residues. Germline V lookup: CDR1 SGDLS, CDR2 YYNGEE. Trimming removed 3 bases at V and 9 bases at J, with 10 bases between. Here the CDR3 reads CASSGTGGEQFF. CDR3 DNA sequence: TGTGCCAGCAGCGGAACCGGAGGTGAGCAGTTCTTC.

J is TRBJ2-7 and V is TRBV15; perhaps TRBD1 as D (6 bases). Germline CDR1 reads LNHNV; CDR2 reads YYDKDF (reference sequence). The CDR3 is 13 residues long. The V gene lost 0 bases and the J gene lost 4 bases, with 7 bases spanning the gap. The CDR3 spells CATSRDQGYEQYF. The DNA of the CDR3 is TGTGCCACCAGCAGAGATCAGGGGTACGAGCAGTACTTC.

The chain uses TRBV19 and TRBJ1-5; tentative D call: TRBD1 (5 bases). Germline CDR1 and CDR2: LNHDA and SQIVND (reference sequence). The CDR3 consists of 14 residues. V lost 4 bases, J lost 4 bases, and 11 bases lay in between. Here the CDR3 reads CASSRGIENQPQHF. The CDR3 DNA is TGTGCCAGTAGTAGGGGCATCGAAAATCAGCCCCAGCATTTT.

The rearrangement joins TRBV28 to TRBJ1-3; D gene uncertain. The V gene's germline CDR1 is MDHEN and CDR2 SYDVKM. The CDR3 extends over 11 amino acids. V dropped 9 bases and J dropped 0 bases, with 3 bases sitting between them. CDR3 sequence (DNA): TGTGCCAGTAACTCTGGAAACACCATATATTTT. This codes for CASNSGNTIYF.

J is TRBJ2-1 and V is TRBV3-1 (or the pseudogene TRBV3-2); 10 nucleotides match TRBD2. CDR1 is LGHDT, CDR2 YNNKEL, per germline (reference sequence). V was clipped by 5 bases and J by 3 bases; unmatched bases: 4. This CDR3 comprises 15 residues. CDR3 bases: TGTGCCAGCAGCTGGACTAGCGGTCTCTACAATGAGCAGTTCTTC. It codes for CASSWTSGLYNEQFF.

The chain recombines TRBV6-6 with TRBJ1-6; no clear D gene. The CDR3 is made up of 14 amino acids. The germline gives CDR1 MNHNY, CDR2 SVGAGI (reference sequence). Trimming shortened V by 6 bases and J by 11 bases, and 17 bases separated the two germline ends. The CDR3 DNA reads TGTGCCAGCAGCTATACACGGGGAGGAGCACCCCTCCACTTT. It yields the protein CASSYTRGGAPLHF.

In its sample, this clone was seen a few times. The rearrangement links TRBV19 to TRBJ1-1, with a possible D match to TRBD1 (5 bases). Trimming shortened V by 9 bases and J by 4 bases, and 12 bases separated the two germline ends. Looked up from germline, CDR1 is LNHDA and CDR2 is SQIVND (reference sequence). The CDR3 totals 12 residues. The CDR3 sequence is CASRGDVTEAFF. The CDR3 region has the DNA TGTGCCAGCCGGGGGGATGTCACTGAAGCTTTCTTT.

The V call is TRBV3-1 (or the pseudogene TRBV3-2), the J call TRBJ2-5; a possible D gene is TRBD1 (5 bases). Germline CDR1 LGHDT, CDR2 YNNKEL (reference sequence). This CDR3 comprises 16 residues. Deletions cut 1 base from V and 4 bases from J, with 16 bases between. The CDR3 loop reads CASSQGGQIRLETQYF. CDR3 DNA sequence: TGTGCCAGCAGCCAAGGGGGCCAAATCCGTTTAGAGACCCAGTACTTC.

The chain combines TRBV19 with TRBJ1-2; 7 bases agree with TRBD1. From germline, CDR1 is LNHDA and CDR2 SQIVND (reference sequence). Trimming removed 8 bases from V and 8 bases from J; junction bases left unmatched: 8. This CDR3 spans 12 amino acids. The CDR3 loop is CASDDRAGGYTF. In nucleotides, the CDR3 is TGTGCCAGTGACGACAGGGCAGGGGGCTACACCTTC. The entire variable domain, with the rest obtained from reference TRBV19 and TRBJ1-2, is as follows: DGGITQSPKYLFRKEGQNVTLSCEQNLNHDAMYWYRQDPGQGLRLIYYSQIVNDFQKGDIAEGYSVSREKKESFPLTVTSAQKNPTAFYLCASDDRAGGYTFGSGTRLTVV.

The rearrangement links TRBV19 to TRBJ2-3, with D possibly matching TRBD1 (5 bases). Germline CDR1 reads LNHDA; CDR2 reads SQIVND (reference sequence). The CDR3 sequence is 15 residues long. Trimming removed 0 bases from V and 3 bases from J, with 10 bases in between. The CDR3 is CASSIDRGRTDTQYF. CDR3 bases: TGTGCCAGTAGTATAGATAGGGGTAGGACAGATACGCAGTATTTT. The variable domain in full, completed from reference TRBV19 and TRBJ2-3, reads DGGITQSPKYLFRKEGQNVTLSCEQNLNHDAMYWYRQDPGQGLRLIYYSQIVNDFQKGDIAEGYSVSREKKESFPLTVTSAQKNPTAFYLCASSIDRGRTDTQYFGPGTRLTVL.

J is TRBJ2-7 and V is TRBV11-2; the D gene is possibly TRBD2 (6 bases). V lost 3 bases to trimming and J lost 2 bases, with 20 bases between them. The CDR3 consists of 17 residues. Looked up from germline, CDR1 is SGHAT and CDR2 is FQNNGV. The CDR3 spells CASSFYGGTDRPYEQYF. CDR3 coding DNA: TGTGCCAGCAGCTTTTACGGAGGGACTGATAGACCCTACGAGCAGTACTTC. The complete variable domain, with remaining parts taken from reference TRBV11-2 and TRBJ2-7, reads EAGVAQSPRYKIIEKRQSVAFWCNPISGHATLYWYQQILGQGPKLLIQFQNNGVVDDSQLPKDRFSAERLKGVDSTLKIQPAKLEDSAVYLCASSFYGGTDRPYEQYFGPGTRLTVT.